One TCR beta chain is described in this entry. What it recognizes is unknown. This table comes from immunoSEQ multiplex PCR, and its TCRdb copy is limited to in-frame clones, with some not included. Of around 160,000 clones in the sample, 88% were seen once. This record comes from a study of cytomegalovirus exposure and HLA in healthy donors. V shed 0 bases and J shed 10 bases, with 20 bases lying between them. This CDR3 is 17 amino acids long. Germline lookup yields CDR1 SGHRS and CDR2 YFSETQ. Study findings and constraints: Specific recognition of CMV antigens was confirmed in vitro for a few chains (all CMV-associated). For cytomegalovirus status, the classifier reportedly gave diagnoses with high specificity and sensitivity. The study labeled 150 to 200 TCR beta chains cytomegalovirus-associated.

The sample consisted of PBMCs. The rearrangement joins TRBV5-1 to TRBJ1-6; possibly TRBD1 for D (6 bases). The clonotype comes from a man younger than 30 in good health and CMV-seronegative. DNA of the CDR3: TGCGCCAGCAGCTTGGTAATTGTCCCAGGGGATTCATCACCCCTCCACTTT. Translation: CASSLVIVPGDSSPLHF.